This T cell receptor beta chain comes out of a study of CDR3 diversity in severe acne. This CDR3 spans 14 amino acids. The V gene's germline CDR1 is SGDLS and CDR2 YYNGEE. Trimming cost V 4 bases and J 8 bases, with 15 bases left between them. This clonotype was recorded at least ten times. TCRdb recomputed calls from the PCR reads with MiXCR, one row per CDR3 protein. Among over 90,000 distinct CDR3 sequences listed, around 53% were seen once. Sequencing was carried out using blood. The origin of this receptor is a male donor with acne. V and J are TRBV9 and TRBJ1-4; perhaps TRBD1 as D (5 bases). The CDR3 reads CASSPGTIGEKLFF. The CDR3 nucleotides are TGTGCCAGCAGCCCAGGGACTATCGGGGAAAAACTGTTTTTT.